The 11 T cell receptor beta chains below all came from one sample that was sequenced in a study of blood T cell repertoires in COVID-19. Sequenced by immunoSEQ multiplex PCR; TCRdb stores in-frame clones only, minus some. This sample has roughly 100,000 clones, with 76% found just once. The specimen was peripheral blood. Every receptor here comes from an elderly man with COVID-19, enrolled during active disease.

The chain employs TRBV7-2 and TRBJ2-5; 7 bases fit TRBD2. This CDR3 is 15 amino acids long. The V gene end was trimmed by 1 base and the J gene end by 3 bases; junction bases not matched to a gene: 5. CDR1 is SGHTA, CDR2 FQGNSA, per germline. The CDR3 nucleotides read TGTGCCAGCAGCTTAGGGGGGGGAAGGGAAGAGACCCAGTACTTC. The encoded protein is CASSLGGGREETQYF. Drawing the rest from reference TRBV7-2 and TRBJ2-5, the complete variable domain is GAGVSQSPSNKVTEKGKDVELRCDPISGHTALYWYRQSLGQGLEFLIYFQGNSAPDKSGLPSDRFSAERTGGSVSTLTIQRTQQEDSAVYLCASSLGGGREETQYFGPGTRLLVL.

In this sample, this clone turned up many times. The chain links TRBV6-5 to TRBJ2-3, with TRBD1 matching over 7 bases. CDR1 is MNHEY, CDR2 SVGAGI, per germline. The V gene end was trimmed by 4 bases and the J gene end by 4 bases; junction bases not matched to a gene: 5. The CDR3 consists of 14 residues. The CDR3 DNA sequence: TGTGCCAGCAGTTCGGGACAGATGGCAGATACGCAGTATTTT. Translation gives CASSSGQMADTQYF.

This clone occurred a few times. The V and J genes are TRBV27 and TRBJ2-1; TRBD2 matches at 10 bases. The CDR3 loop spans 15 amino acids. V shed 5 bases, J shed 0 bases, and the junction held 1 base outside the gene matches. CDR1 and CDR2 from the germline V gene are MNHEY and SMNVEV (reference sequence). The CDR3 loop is CASSTSGNSYNEQFF. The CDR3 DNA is TGTGCCAGCAGTACTAGCGGGAACTCCTACAATGAGCAGTTCTTC.

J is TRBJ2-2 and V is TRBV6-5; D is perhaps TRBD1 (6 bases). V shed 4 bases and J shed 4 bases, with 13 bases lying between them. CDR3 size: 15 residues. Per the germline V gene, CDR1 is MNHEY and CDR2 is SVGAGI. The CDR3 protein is CASSSPGQSTGELFF. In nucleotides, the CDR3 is TGTGCCAGCAGTTCCCCGGGACAATCCACCGGGGAGCTGTTTTTT.

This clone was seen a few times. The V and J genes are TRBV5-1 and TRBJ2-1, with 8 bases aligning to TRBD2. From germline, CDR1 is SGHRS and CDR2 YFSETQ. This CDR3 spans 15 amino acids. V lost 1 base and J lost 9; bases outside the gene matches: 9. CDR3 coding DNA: TGCGCCAGCAGCTTGCGGGGACTAGGGGGTTTTGAGCAGTTCTTC. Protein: CASSLRGLGGFEQFF.

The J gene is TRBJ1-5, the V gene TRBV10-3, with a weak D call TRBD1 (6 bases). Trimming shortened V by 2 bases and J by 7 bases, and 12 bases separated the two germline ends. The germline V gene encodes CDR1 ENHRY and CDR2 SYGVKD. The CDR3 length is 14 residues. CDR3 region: CAISETTGIQPQHF. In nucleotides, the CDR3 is TGTGCCATCAGTGAGACTACAGGGATCCAGCCCCAGCATTTT.

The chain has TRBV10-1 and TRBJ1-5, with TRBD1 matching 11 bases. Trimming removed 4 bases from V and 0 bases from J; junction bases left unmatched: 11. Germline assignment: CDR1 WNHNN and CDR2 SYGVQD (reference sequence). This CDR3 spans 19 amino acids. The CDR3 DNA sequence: TGCGCCAGCAGTGGTCCCCCGGGACAGGGGGAAGATAGCAATCAGCCCCAGCATTTT. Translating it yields CASSGPPGQGEDSNQPQHF.

CDR3 DNA: TGTGCCAGCAGTGGAGGATCGACAGGGAAATTCTATGGCTACACCTTC. This sequence encodes CASSGGSTGKFYGYTF. The rearrangement uses TRBV2 and TRBJ1-2, with 7 nucleotides matching TRBD1. The CDR3 runs to 16 residues. Germline V gene data show CDR1 as SNHLY and CDR2 as FYNNEI. J lost 4 bases, V lost 4 bases, and 12 bases had no gene match.

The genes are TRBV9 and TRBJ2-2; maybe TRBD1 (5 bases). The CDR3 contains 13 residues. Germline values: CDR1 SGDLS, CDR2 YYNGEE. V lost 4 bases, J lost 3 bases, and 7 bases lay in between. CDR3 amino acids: CASSTGDTGELFF. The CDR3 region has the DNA TGTGCCAGCAGCACAGGAGACACCGGGGAGCTGTTTTTT.

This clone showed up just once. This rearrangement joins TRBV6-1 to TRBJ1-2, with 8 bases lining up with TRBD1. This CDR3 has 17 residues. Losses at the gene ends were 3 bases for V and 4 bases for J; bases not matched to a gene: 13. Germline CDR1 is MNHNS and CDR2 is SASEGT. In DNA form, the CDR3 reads TGTGCCAGCAGTGATCGTACAGGGGGAGTAGGGCCCTATGGCTACACCTTC. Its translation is CASSDRTGGVGPYGYTF.

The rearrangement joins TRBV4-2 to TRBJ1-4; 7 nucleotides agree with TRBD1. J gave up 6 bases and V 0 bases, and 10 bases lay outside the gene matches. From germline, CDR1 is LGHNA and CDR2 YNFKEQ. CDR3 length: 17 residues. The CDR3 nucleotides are TGTGCCAGCAGCCAAGATGGGACGACAGGGAGTGATGAAAAACTGTTTTTT. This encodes CASSQDGTTGSDEKLFF.